The rows below give T cell receptor beta chains drawn from one sample of a study of graft-versus-host responses after intestinal transplantation. TCRdb's copy holds only in-frame clones and misses some; the assay was immunoSEQ multiplex PCR. The table lists approximately 80,000 clones, roughly 89% of them singletons. Their target antigens are unknown. This specimen was unstimulated CD4+ T cells sorted from spleen or lymph node cells, taken before intestinal transplant. Source of these receptors: a human donor who received an intestinal transplant. The CDR3 runs from the conserved cysteine through the conserved F or W. A D gene is named only where the DNA matches it firmly. Some rows mark clone size as missing; the rest say once, few, many or name a class of expanded clone.

>-|TRBV6-5|TRBJ1-4|TRBD1
TGTGCCAGCAGTTACGGGGGACAGGGAGGTGAAAAACTGTTTTTT
CASSYGGQGGEKLFF
>-|TRBV15|TRBJ1-2|-
TGTGCCACCAGCAGAGTTGGGGGCGGGTATGGCTACACCTTC
CATSRVGGGYGYTF
>-|TRBV18|TRBJ1-1|TRBD1
TGTGCCAGCTCCGGACAGGGGATGAGCACTGAAGCTTTCTTT
CASSGQGMSTEAFF
>once|TRBV5-1|TRBJ1-2|-
TGCGCCAGCAGCGGCGACAGCTATGGCTACACCTTC
CASSGDSYGYTF
>-|TRBV19|TRBJ1-2|-
TGTGCCAGTAGTACCGGACACCGCTACGGCTACACCTTC
CASSTGHRYGYTF
>-|TRBV5-4|TRBJ2-3|TRBD2
TGTGCCAGCAGCTTGAGCGGGAACACAGATACGCAGTATTTT
CASSLSGNTDTQYF
>-|TRBV5-4|TRBJ1-1|TRBD1
TGTGCCAGCAGCTTGGAGGGGGCTATGAACACTGAAGCTTTCTTT
CASSLEGAMNTEAFF
>-|TRBV2|TRBJ2-5|TRBD1
TGTGCCAGCAGTGAAGCTGGACAGGTTCAAGAGACCCAGTACTTC
CASSEAGQVQETQYF
>-|TRBV2|TRBJ2-3|-
TGTGCCAGCAGTGAATCCCCCGGGAGCACGCAGTATTTT
CASSESPGSTQYF
>-|TRBV4-2|TRBJ2-7|TRBD2
TGTGCCAGCAGCCAAGAAATTGGGCGGGGGGGCCCCGACGAGCAGTACTTC
CASSQEIGRGGPDEQYF
>once|TRBV10-3|TRBJ1-2|-
TGTGCCATCAGCGTCGACAGGAACGTCGGCTACACCTTC
CAISVDRNVGYTF
>few|TRBV6-1|TRBJ2-3|-
TGTGCCAGCAGTGAAGGACTAGTCTACACAGATACGCAGTATTTT
CASSEGLVYTDTQYF
>few|TRBV6-1|TRBJ1-3|-
TGTGCCAGCTGGGGAGCAGGGAGGTTGGGTTTT
CASWGAGRLGF
>-|TRBV5-1|TRBJ2-5|TRBD2
TGCGCCAGCCGCCGGTCCGGGACTAGCGGGAGGGCCGTTCCCGAGACCCAGTACTTC
CASRRSGTSGRAVPETQYF
>-|TRBV25-1|TRBJ2-7|-
TGTGCCAGCAGCGGGAACACCTCCTACGAGCAGTACTTC
CASSGNTSYEQYF
>-|TRBV5-1|TRBJ2-3|TRBD2
TGCGCCAGCAGCCCAGGGACTAGCGGGAAAGAGAATACGCAGTATTTT
CASSPGTSGKENTQYF
>-|TRBV4-2|TRBJ2-7|TRBD2
TGTGCCAGCAGCCAATCCCCTAGCGGGAGCTCCTACGAGCAGTACTTC
CASSQSPSGSSYEQYF
>once|TRBV6-1|TRBJ2-5|-
TGTGCCAGCAGTGATTCCCTTCAGAGGACAGTCTGGGGGGAGACCCAGTACTTC
CASSDSLQRTVWGETQYF
>-|TRBV7-2|TRBJ2-3|TRBD2
TGTGCCAGCAGCCGAGGACTAGCGGGAGATACGCAGTATTTT
CASSRGLAGDTQYF
>-|TRBV28|TRBJ1-1|-
TGTGCCAGCACCTCCTGGGGGGGATGGGCTTTCTTT
CASTSWGGWAFF
>-|TRBV5-1|TRBJ2-7|-
TGCGCCAGCAGCTCCTATGAGGGGGTCCGGGGCGAGCAGTACTTC
CASSSYEGVRGEQYF
>few|TRBV5-1|TRBJ2-5|TRBD2
TGCGCCAGCAGCTCCTCGGGACTAGCTGGGCAAGGGACCCAGTACTTC
CASSSSGLAGQGTQYF
>-|TRBV5-1|TRBJ1-1|-
TGCGCCAGCAGCTTGGATGCGGCGAACACTGAAGCTTTCTTT
CASSLDAANTEAFF
>-|TRBV5-1|TRBJ2-7|-
TGCGCCAGCAGCTCGACCGGGACTTCCTCCTACGAGCAGTACTTC
CASSSTGTSSYEQYF
>-|TRBV5-6|TRBJ1-2|TRBD1
TGTGCCAGCAGCAGAAGGGACAGGAACTATGGCTACACCTTC
CASSRRDRNYGYTF
>-|TRBV30|TRBJ1-6|-
TGTGCCTGGAGTGCGGGGAGGGGATATAATTCACCCCTCCACTTT
CAWSAGRGYNSPLHF
>-|TRBV6-1|TRBJ1-1|-
TGTGCCAGCAGAGGGGCGACCAACCGGGACACTGAAGCTTTCTTT
CASRGATNRDTEAFF
>-|TRBV27|TRBJ1-2|TRBD1
TGTGCCAGCAGTTTAAGTACAGGGGGCAACTATGGCTACACCTTC
CASSLSTGGNYGYTF
>once|TRBV7-3|TRBJ2-1|-
TGTGCCAGCAGCCTCGCCCCGGGACTTCCTAGTAGCTCCTACAATGAGCAGTTCTTC
CASSLAPGLPSSSYNEQFF
>-|TRBV6-5|TRBJ1-6|TRBD1
TGTGCCATACAGGGGAGCTCCTATAATTCACCCCTCCACTTT
CAIQGSSYNSPLHF
>few|TRBV6-6|TRBJ1-5|-
TGTGCCAGCAGCAGGGTTATAGGCAATCAGCCCCAGCATTTT
CASSRVIGNQPQHF
>few|TRBV4-1|TRBJ1-4|-
TGCGCCAGCAGCCCCCGTGGAGGGAAAGGGGCAACTAATGAAAAACTGTTTTTT
CASSPRGGKGATNEKLFF
>-|TRBV10-1|TRBJ1-1|-
TGCGCCAGCAGTGCGGCAGGGCCGGACACTGAAGCTTTCTTT
CASSAAGPDTEAFF
>-|TRBV9|TRBJ1-2|TRBD1
TGTGCCAGCAGCGCAGGGACAGGGTTCTCCCTCAACTATGGCTACACCTTC
CASSAGTGFSLNYGYTF
>-|TRBV6-4|TRBJ2-3|TRBD2
TGTGCCAGCAAAAGCCTAGCGGGAAGTGATACGCAGTATTTT
CASKSLAGSDTQYF
>-|TRBV5-1|TRBJ2-7|TRBD2
TGCGCCAGCAGCAAGCTCCAGACTAGCGTCGACGAGCAGTACTTC
CASSKLQTSVDEQYF
>-|TRBV7-2|TRBJ1-1|-
TGTGCCAGCAGCGCCCGTGGGCCTTACACTGAAGCTTTCTTT
CASSARGPYTEAFF
>-|TRBV5-1|TRBJ2-1|TRBD1
TGCGCCAGCAGCGGCGGGACAGGTAGCTACAATGAGCAGTTCTTC
CASSGGTGSYNEQFF
>-|TRBV19|TRBJ2-2|-
TGTGCCAGTAGCCCTTGGGGCACGAACACCGGGGAGCTGTTTTTT
CASSPWGTNTGELFF
>-|TRBV29-1|TRBJ1-1|TRBD1
TGCAGCGCTGAAACAGGGGCTGGGGGCACTGAAGCTTTCTTT
CSAETGAGGTEAFF
>-|TRBV27|TRBJ2-7|TRBD2
TGTGCCAGCAGTAAACTGACTAGCGGGGGTGCCTACGAGCAGTACTTC
CASSKLTSGGAYEQYF
>-|TRBV6-1|TRBJ2-3|TRBD2
TGTGCCAGCAGCCCAACGGGACTAGAGACGCAGTATTTT
CASSPTGLETQYF
>few|TRBV6-1|TRBJ1-6|-
TGTGCCAGCAATCGGGGGGCCGGGAATTCACCCCTCCACTTT
CASNRGAGNSPLHF
>-|TRBV19|TRBJ2-7|TRBD1
TGTGCCAGTAGTATTCAGGGACAGGGCCCCTACGAGCAGTACTTC
CASSIQGQGPYEQYF
>-|TRBV11-2|TRBJ2-7|TRBD1
TGTGCCAGCAGCTCCGTCAAAGACAGGGCATACGAGCAGTACTTC
CASSSVKDRAYEQYF
>-|TRBV5-4|TRBJ2-2|-
TGTGCCAGCAGCCCATTGGGTCAGGCGAACACCGGGGAGCTGTTTTTT
CASSPLGQANTGELFF
>-|TRBV6-5|TRBJ1-5|TRBD1
TGTGCCAGCAGCCTAATTACAGGGGCGGATCAGCCCCAGCATTTT
CASSLITGADQPQHF
>-|TRBV28|TRBJ2-7|TRBD1
TGTGCCAGCAGTCCGACAGGGGGCGGCGAGCAGTACTTC
CASSPTGGGEQYF
>-|TRBV2|TRBJ2-7|TRBD1
TGTGCCAGCAGGGGGACAGGGGGAGCCGAGCAGTACTTC
CASRGTGGAEQYF
>-|TRBV2|TRBJ1-3|-
TGTGCCAGCACCCAAGAGATCCCTGGAAACACCATATATTTT
CASTQEIPGNTIYF
>-|TRBV7-9|TRBJ2-1|-
TGTGCCAGCAGCCTGGGCTTGGGCTCCTACAATGAGCAGTTCTTC
CASSLGLGSYNEQFF
>-|TRBV28|TRBJ2-3|TRBD2
TGTGCCAGCAGTTTAGAGCCCGCGTGGGGAGCGGGGGTTACAGATACGCAGTATTTT
CASSLEPAWGAGVTDTQYF
>-|TRBV2|TRBJ2-7|-
TGTGCCAGCAGTGTTACAGACGAGCAGTACTTC
CASSVTDEQYF
>-|TRBV6-6|TRBJ2-1|-
TGTGCCAGCAGTTCGACCCAGAGGAATGAGCAGTTCTTC
CASSSTQRNEQFF
>-|TRBV6-1|TRBJ2-3|-
TGTGCCAGTGCGCTCACAGATACGCAGTATTTT
CASALTDTQYF
>once|TRBV30|TRBJ2-3|-
TGTGCCTGGAGTGGAGGGGGAGGGGGCACAGATACGCAGTATTTT
CAWSGGGGGTDTQYF
>-|TRBV5-1|TRBJ1-1|TRBD1
TGCGCCAGCAATGAACAGGGGGCCATGAACACTGAAGCTTTCTTT
CASNEQGAMNTEAFF
>-|TRBV4-1|TRBJ1-4|TRBD1
TGCGCCAGCAGCCAAGATGGGACAGGGTATGAAAAACTGTTTTTT
CASSQDGTGYEKLFF
>-|TRBV5-1|TRBJ2-2|-
TGCGCCAGCAGCTACCTACAGGGTGAAGGTGCCGGGGAGCTGTTTTTT
CASSYLQGEGAGELFF
>-|TRBV7-8|TRBJ2-7|TRBD1
TGTGCCAGCAGCTTAGGGGACAGGGGTTCCGTCGGTTTTGGCGAGCAGTACTTC
CASSLGDRGSVGFGEQYF